Below, one TCR beta chain is given with its context. The antigen remains undetermined. The source of the sample is a study of CD8+CD57+ T cells in acquired aplastic anemia. About the research overall: DNA recovered from sorted CD4+ and CD8+ cells had a mean of about 3 ug. Study-level findings and limits: Patients versus controls showed no significant CD8+ Simpson's diversity difference. Patients shared some 30 CD8+ CDR3 sequences with controls.

CD8+CD57+ cell expansion had been shown by flow cytometry in patients chosen for sequencing. Diagnosis of severe acquired aplastic anemia applied to all patients. Investigators profiled TCR beta VDJ and CDR3 from genomic DNA template. Via MiXCR, TCRdb re-called the reads, giving one row per CDR3 protein. The top ten hold more than 1% of the sample, which has 180,000 or so distinct CDR3 sequences, less than 60% seen once. This clonotype was obtained from a human donor with aplastic anemia. Sequencing was carried out using sorted CD4+, CD8+, or CD8+CD57+ T cells (not recorded which) from PBMCs.

CDR3: CASSCSLVYNEQFF. The CDR3 DNA reads TGTGCCAGCAGTTGCTCGCTAGTGTACAATGAGCAGTTCTTC. The chain links TRBV6-2 or TRBV6-3 to TRBJ2-1; no clear D gene. This CDR3 contains 14 residues. Deletions cut 4 bases from V and 4 bases from J, with 11 bases between. Germline V gene lookup returns CDR1 MNHEY and CDR2 SVGEGT.